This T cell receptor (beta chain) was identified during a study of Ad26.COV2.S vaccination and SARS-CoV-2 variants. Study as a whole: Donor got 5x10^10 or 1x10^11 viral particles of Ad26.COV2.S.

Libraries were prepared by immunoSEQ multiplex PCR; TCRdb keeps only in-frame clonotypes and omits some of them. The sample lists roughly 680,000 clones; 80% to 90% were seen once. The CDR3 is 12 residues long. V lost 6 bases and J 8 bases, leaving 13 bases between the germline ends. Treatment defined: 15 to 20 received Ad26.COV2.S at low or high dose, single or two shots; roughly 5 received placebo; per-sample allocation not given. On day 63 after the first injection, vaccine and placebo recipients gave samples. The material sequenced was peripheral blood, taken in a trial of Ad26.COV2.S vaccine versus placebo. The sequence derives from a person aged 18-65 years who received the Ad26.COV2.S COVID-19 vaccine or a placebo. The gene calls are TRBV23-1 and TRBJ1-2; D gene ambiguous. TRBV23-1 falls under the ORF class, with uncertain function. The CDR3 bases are TGCGCCAGCAGCCCCGGACCCGGCGGCTACACCTTC. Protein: CASSPGPGGYTF.